The 26 T cell receptor beta chains listed next were all sequenced from one sample in a study of OX40 agonist ivuxolimab in advanced cancers. The assay was immunoSEQ multiplex PCR, and TCRdb's table has in-frame clones only and misses some. The sample has around 60,000 clones; roughly 90% are singletons. The sequences come from CD4+ or CD8+ T cells sorted from blood, collected in a trial of the OX40 agonist ivuxolimab. The receptors were sampled from an adult with an advanced solid tumor such as melanoma, head and neck, liver or kidney cancer.

The V gene is TRBV28, the J gene TRBJ2-7; 13 nucleotides match TRBD2. Germline-derived CDR1 and CDR2 are MDHEN and SYDVKM. Losses at the gene ends were 8 bases for V and 4 bases for J; bases not matched to a gene: 5. This CDR3 spans 14 amino acids. The CDR3 here is CASLGTSGKYEQYF. The CDR3, as DNA: TGTGCCAGCCTCGGGACTAGCGGGAAATACGAGCAGTACTTC.

The rearrangement uses TRBV28 and TRBJ2-1; 7 bases align to TRBD2. V dropped 3 bases and J dropped 8; count of bases not matched to a gene: 10. Germline V lookup: CDR1 MDHEN, CDR2 SYDVKM. There are 15 residues in the CDR3. This chain's CDR3 is CASSLWRESGDEQFF. CDR3 nucleotides: TGTGCCAGCAGTTTGTGGCGGGAGTCCGGTGATGAGCAGTTCTTC.

The V and J genes are TRBV5-1 and TRBJ2-7; 12 bases line up with TRBD2. V gave up 4 bases and J gave up 4 bases; unmatched junction bases: 6. Germline lookup yields CDR1 SGHRS and CDR2 YFSETQ. This CDR3 has 15 residues. CDR3 sequence: CASSVAGTSGYEQYF. The CDR3 DNA is TGCGCCAGCAGCGTGGCCGGGACTAGCGGGTACGAGCAGTACTTC.

The rearrangement joins TRBV14 to TRBJ2-1; D unresolved. With 4 bases removed from V and 8 bases from J, the gap between germline ends came to 12 bases. The CDR3 is 13 residues long. Germline values: CDR1 SGHDN, CDR2 FVKESK. Here the CDR3 DNA reads TGTGCCAGCAGCCTTATTAGCAGCCATGAGCAGTTCTTC. Translating gives CASSLISSHEQFF. Variable domain in full (rest from reference TRBV14 and TRBJ2-1): EAGVTQFPSHSVIEKGQTVTLRCDPISGHDNLYWYRRVMGKEIKFLLHFVKESKQDESGMPNNRFLAERTGGTYSTLKVQPAELEDSGVYFCASSLISSHEQFFGPGTRLTVL.

The chain has TRBV4-3 and TRBJ2-7; a weak D match, TRBD1 (5 bases). From germline, CDR1 is LGHNA and CDR2 YSLEER. CDR3 length: 15 residues. The V end lost 1 base, the J end lost 3 bases, and 13 bases lay between the germline ends. This CDR3 is CASSQASGQVYEQYF. As DNA, the CDR3 is TGCGCCAGCAGCCAAGCGTCAGGGCAGGTCTACGAGCAGTACTTC.

The chain has TRBV28 and TRBJ1-6; possibly TRBD1 for D (5 bases). Trimming stripped 4 bases from V and 3 bases from J, with 16 bases between. This CDR3 has 17 amino acids. Germline CDR1 reads MDHEN; CDR2 reads SYDVKM. This CDR3 is CASSSPQTGLYNSPLHF. The CDR3 region has the DNA TGTGCCAGCAGTTCCCCACAAACAGGACTCTATAATTCACCCCTCCACTTT.

The V gene is TRBV12-5, the J gene TRBJ2-2, with 9 bases fitting TRBD1. Germline-derived CDR1 and CDR2 are LGHNT and FRNRAP. V lost 5 bases, J lost 4 bases, and 8 bases stayed unmatched. The CDR3 has 16 residues. CDR3 protein: CASGPQGARGTGELFF. CDR3 bases: TGTGCTAGTGGTCCACAGGGGGCGCGGGGCACCGGGGAGCTGTTTTTT. The full variable domain, in which reference TRBV12-5 and TRBJ2-2 provide the parts outside the CDR3, is DARVTQTPRHKVTEMGQEVTMRCQPILGHNTVFWYRQTMMQGLELLAYFRNRAPLDDSGMPKDRFSAEMPDATLATLKIQPSEPRDSAVYFCASGPQGARGTGELFFGEGSRLTVL.

This clone appeared a single time. V is TRBV5-1 and J is TRBJ2-1; 7 nucleotides agree with TRBD2. With V trimmed by 4 bases and J by 6 bases, 16 bases remained unmatched. This CDR3 region has 17 residues. Germline CDR1 and CDR2: SGHRS and YFSETQ. The CDR3 is CASSPRLASENGNEQFF. The CDR3 nucleotides read TGCGCCAGCAGCCCCCGACTAGCTTCGGAGAATGGCAATGAGCAGTTCTTC. The complete variable domain, with remaining parts taken from reference TRBV5-1 and TRBJ2-1, reads KAGVTQTPRYLIKTRGQQVTLSCSPISGHRSVSWYQQTPGQGLQFLFEYFSETQRNKGNFPGRFSGRQFSNSRSEMNVSTLELGDSALYLCASSPRLASENGNEQFFGPGTRLTVL.

The chain is built from TRBV27 and TRBJ2-1, with D possibly being TRBD2 (6 bases). Germline CDR1 MNHEY, CDR2 SMNVEV (reference sequence). Trimming pared 2 bases from V and 6 bases from J, leaving 11 bases between. This CDR3 has 14 amino acids. CDR3 amino acids: CASSLHLGGNEQFF. The CDR3, as DNA: TGTGCCAGCAGTTTACATTTGGGGGGCAATGAGCAGTTCTTC.

Comment on this clone: Other DNA sequences in the same sample also yield this CDR3. This chain connects TRBV7-3 to TRBJ2-1, with 14 bases matching TRBD2. Per the germline V gene, CDR1 is SGHTA and CDR2 is FQGTGA. V shed 2 bases, J shed 6 bases, and the junction held 0 bases outside the gene matches. This CDR3 is 15 amino acids long. CDR3 amino acids: CASSLGTSGSNEQFF. The CDR3 nucleotides read TGTGCCAGCAGCTTAGGGACTAGCGGGAGCAATGAGCAGTTCTTC.

This rearrangement joins TRBV28 to TRBJ2-7; 9 bases agree with TRBD1. After removal of 7 bases from V and 3 bases from J, the junction contained 13 bases not matched to a gene. Germline CDR1 is MDHEN and CDR2 is SYDVKM. The CDR3 has 16 amino acids. The CDR3 DNA follows: TGTGCCAGCACTACGATCGACCGGGACAGGGACTACGAGCAGTACTTC. This gives the protein CASTTIDRDRDYEQYF. Filled out from reference TRBV28 and TRBJ2-7, the complete variable domain reads DVKVTQSSRYLVKRTGEKVFLECVQDMDHENMFWYRQDPGLGLRLIYFSYDVKMKEKGDIPEGYSVSREKKERFSLILESASTNQTSMYLCASTTIDRDRDYEQYFGPGTRLTVT.

This clone was observed a handful of times. The same CDR3 is also encoded by other DNA sequences in this sample. The CDR3 sequence: CASSVEDFQETQYF. The CDR3 DNA is TGTGCCAGCAGCGTAGAGGACTTCCAAGAGACCCAGTACTTC. The chain carries TRBV9 and TRBJ2-5; D may be TRBD2 (5 bases). The CDR3 contains 14 residues. Between the trimmed V and J ends, which lost 0 bases and 1 base, there was a span of 7 bases. Germline values: CDR1 SGDLS, CDR2 YYNGEE.

The chain links TRBV6-5 to TRBJ2-7; 9 bases line up with TRBD1. V trimming: 6 bases; J trimming: 4 bases; junction bases outside the gene matches: 4. The CDR3 has 13 amino acids. Germline assignment: CDR1 MNHEY and CDR2 SVGAGI. CDR3 amino acids: CASSPDRGYEQYF. In nucleotides, the CDR3 is TGTGCCAGCAGCCCCGACAGGGGGTACGAGCAGTACTTC.

Notes on this clone: Germline and junction disagree at one end, which may indicate a read error. The genes are TRBV9 and TRBJ2-2, with D hard to call. Per germline, CDR1 SGDLS and CDR2 YYNGEE. The CDR3 loop spans 13 amino acids. CDR3 region: CASSVAKTGELFF. As DNA, the CDR3 is TGTGCCAGCAGCGTAGCGAAGACCGGGGAGCTGTTTTTT.

V gene TRBV7-3 combines with J gene TRBJ2-1; TRBD2 matches 13 bases. With V trimmed by 3 bases and J by 6 bases, 2 bases remained unmatched. This CDR3 region has 15 residues. Germline V gives CDR1 SGHTA, CDR2 FQGTGA. The CDR3 bases are TGTGCCAGCAGCTTTGGGACTAGCGGGACCAATGAGCAGTTCTTC. Translated, it gives CASSFGTSGTNEQFF.

This chain links TRBV7-9 with TRBJ2-7; possibly TRBD1 for D (6 bases). The CDR3 is made up of 15 amino acids. V was cut by 5 bases and J by 5 bases, with 19 bases left in between. Germline-derived CDR1 and CDR2 are SEHNR and FQNEAQ (reference sequence). CDR3 loop: CASSTATGRRNEQYF. In nucleotides, the CDR3 is TGTGCCAGCAGCACCGCTACAGGGAGACGGAACGAGCAGTACTTC.

Here the CDR3 reads CASTLRDEQYF. As DNA, the CDR3 is TGTGCCAGCACCCTAAGGGACGAGCAGTACTTC. The chain couples TRBV6-5 to TRBJ2-7; D is unresolved. From germline, CDR1 is MNHEY and CDR2 SVGAGI. The CDR3 has 11 residues. V lost 7 bases, J lost 5 bases, and 9 bases lay in between.

This clone was seen once. V is TRBV7-9 and J is TRBJ2-7; 10 positions match TRBD1. Germline V gene sequence: CDR1 SEHNR, CDR2 FQNEAQ (reference sequence). The length of the CDR3 is 15 residues. V shed 4 bases, J shed 5 bases, and the junction held 8 bases outside the gene matches. DNA for the CDR3: TGTGCCAGCAGCTCGACAGGGGGCCTCCACAACGAGCAGTACTTC. This sequence encodes CASSSTGGLHNEQYF. Full variable domain (rest looked up from reference TRBV7-9 and TRBJ2-7): DTGVSQNPRHKITKRGQNVTFRCDPISEHNRLYWYRQTLGQGPEFLTYFQNEAQLEKSRLLSDRFSAERPKGSFSTLEIQRTEQGDSAMYLCASSSTGGLHNEQYFGPGTRLTVT.

This clone is classed as large (0.1 to 1%). The chain joins TRBV7-9 to TRBJ1-3, with TRBD1 matching 8 bases. CDR3 length: 14 residues. The V gene's germline CDR1 is SEHNR and CDR2 FQNEAQ (reference sequence). J gave up 7 bases and V 5 bases, and 7 bases lay outside the gene matches. This CDR3 reads CASSARTGHNTIYF. DNA for the CDR3: TGTGCCAGCAGCGCCCGGACAGGGCATAACACCATATATTTT.

This chain connects TRBV18 to TRBJ2-7; D gene unclear. CDR3 length: 13 residues. V was cut by 3 bases and J by 3 bases, with 9 bases left in between. Germline-derived CDR1 and CDR2 are KGHSH and LQKENI. The CDR3 coding sequence is TGTGCCAGCTCACCGGACGGTTTCTACGAGCAGTACTTC. This gives the protein CASSPDGFYEQYF.

The chain carries TRBV4-3 and TRBJ2-7; D is perhaps TRBD1 (5 bases). Trimming cost V 0 bases and J 13 bases, with 19 bases left between them. Germline V gene lookup returns CDR1 LGHNA and CDR2 YSLEER. The CDR3 extends over 14 amino acids. In nucleotides, the CDR3 is TGCGCCAGCAGCCAAGATCTTTCGTGGACAAGCCGTTACTTC. It encodes CASSQDLSWTSRYF.

The J gene is TRBJ2-2, the V gene TRBV4-3; the match to TRBD2 covers 13 bases. The CDR3 has 16 residues. V was pared by 5 bases and J by 6 bases, with 6 bases of the junction left unmatched. Per the germline V gene, CDR1 is LGHNA and CDR2 is YSLEER. CDR3 DNA sequence: TGCGCCAGCAGCTACGGACTAGCGGGAGTCCCCGGGGAGCTGTTTTTT. This codes for CASSYGLAGVPGELFF.

J is TRBJ2-3 and V is TRBV10-3; D is tentatively TRBD1 or TRBD2 (6 bases each). CDR3 size: 14 residues. The V end lost 0 bases, the J end lost 6 bases, and 10 bases lay between the germline ends. CDR1 ENHRY and CDR2 SYGVKD come from the germline V gene. The DNA of the CDR3 is TGTGCCATCAGTGAGTCGAGGGGGGAGGATACGCAGTATTTT. Its translation: CAISESRGEDTQYF.

The V gene is TRBV15, the J gene TRBJ2-5; maybe TRBD2 (6 bases). Trimming cost V 6 bases and J 0 bases, with 8 bases left between them. CDR1 is LNHNV, CDR2 YYDKDF, per germline (reference sequence). The CDR3 runs to 13 residues. CDR3 protein: CATRERDQETQYF. DNA of the CDR3: TGTGCCACCAGAGAGCGGGACCAAGAGACCCAGTACTTC.

This chain uses TRBV27 with TRBJ1-1; possibly TRBD1 for D (6 bases). Germline CDR1 reads MNHEY; CDR2 reads SMNVEV (reference sequence). The CDR3 extends over 13 amino acids. Trimming stripped 4 bases from V and 5 bases from J, with 11 bases between. The CDR3 is CASSWGGLTEAFF. The CDR3 DNA is TGTGCCAGCAGTTGGGGGGGGCTTACTGAAGCTTTCTTT.

The chain has TRBV6-1 and TRBJ2-2, with a tentative D call TRBD2 (5 bases). The CDR3 extends over 16 amino acids. With 4 bases removed from V and 4 bases from J, the gap between germline ends came to 16 bases. Germline values: CDR1 MNHNS, CDR2 SASEGT. The chain's CDR3 is CASSGVGTRGTGELFF. The CDR3 DNA reads as TGTGCCAGCAGTGGTGTAGGTACCCGGGGCACCGGGGAGCTGTTTTTT.